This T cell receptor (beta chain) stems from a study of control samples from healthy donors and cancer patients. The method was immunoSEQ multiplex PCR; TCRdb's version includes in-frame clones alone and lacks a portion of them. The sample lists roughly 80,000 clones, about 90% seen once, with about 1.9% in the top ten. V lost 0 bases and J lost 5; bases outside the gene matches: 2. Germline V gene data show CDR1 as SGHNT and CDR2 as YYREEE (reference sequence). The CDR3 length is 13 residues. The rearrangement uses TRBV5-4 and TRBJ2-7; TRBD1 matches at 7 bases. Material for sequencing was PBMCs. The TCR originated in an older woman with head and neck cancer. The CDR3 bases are TGTGCCAGCAGCTTGGTAGGGACAGACGAGCAGTACTTC. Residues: CASSLVGTDEQYF.